This TCR beta chain was recorded in a study of blood T cell repertoires in COVID-19. Study overall: Spain, Italy and the United States supplied samples that represented acute and convalescent COVID-19. PBMCs, B-cell-depleted T cells, or T cells provided the cDNA or gDNA that made up the material.

CDR3 length: 17 amino acids. From germline, CDR1 is LNHDA and CDR2 SQIVND (reference sequence). The J segment lost 0 bases and the V segment lost 8 bases, leaving 13 bases of the junction unmatched. As processed by the authors: Estimation of nucleated cell counts relied on the amplification of reference gene primers. The method was immunoSEQ multiplex PCR; TCRdb's version includes in-frame clones alone and lacks a portion of them. The V and J calls and the clone size are those of that table, but D and trimming were determined from the DNA. The table lists about 74,000 clones, roughly 91% of them singletons.

Sequencing was done on a sample of peripheral blood. This clonotype was sampled from a woman aged 45-60 years in a cohort sampled during active COVID-19. J is TRBJ1-2 and V is TRBV19, with 9 bases that match TRBD1. The CDR3 loop is CASLPGTGKLANYGYTF. In DNA form, the CDR3 reads TGTGCCAGTTTACCCGGGACAGGGAAGTTAGCTAACTATGGCTACACCTTC.